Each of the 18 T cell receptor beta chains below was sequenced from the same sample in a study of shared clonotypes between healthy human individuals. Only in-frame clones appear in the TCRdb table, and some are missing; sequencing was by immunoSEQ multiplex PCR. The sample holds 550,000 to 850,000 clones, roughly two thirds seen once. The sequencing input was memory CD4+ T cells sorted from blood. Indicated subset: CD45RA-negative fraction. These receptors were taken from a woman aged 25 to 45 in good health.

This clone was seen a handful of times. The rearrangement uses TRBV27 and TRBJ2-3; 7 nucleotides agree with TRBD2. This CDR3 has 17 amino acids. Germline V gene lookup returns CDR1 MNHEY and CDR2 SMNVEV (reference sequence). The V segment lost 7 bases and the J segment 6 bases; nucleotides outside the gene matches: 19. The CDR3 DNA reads TGTGCCAGCATGTTGGGTAGGGGCGGGAGTGTCATTGATACGCAGTATTTT. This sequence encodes CASMLGRGGSVIDTQYF.

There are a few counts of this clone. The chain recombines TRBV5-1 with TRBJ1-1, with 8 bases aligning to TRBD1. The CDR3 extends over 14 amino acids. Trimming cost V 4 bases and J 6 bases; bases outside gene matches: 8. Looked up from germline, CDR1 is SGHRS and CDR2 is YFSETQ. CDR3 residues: CASSGDRTSAEAFF. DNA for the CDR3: TGCGCCAGCAGCGGGGACAGGACCTCAGCTGAAGCTTTCTTT.

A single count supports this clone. This chain's CDR3 is CASSLVYETQYF. The CDR3, as DNA: TGTGCCAGCAGCTTGGTATACGAGACCCAGTACTTC. The gene calls are TRBV5-8 and TRBJ2-5; D unclear. V was trimmed by 0 bases and J by 5 bases, leaving 5 bases between them. CDR3 size: 12 residues. Germline loops: CDR1 SGHTS, CDR2 YDEGEE.

CDR3 region: CASSPRTGTGNTGELFF. The CDR3 bases are TGTGCCAGCAGTCCACGAACCGGGACGGGGAACACCGGGGAGCTGTTTTTT. The chain couples TRBV27 to TRBJ2-2; perhaps D is TRBD1 or TRBD2 (5 bases each). CDR3 length: 17 residues. Trimming took 5 bases from V and 1 from J, leaving 17 bases between them. Germline-derived CDR1 and CDR2 are MNHEY and SMNVEV (reference sequence).

The CDR3 DNA reads as TGTGCCAGCAGCCCCAGGTCAGGGAAGGGTGAAGCTTTCTTT. It is translated as CASSPRSGKGEAFF. The V call is TRBV11-2, the J call TRBJ1-1, with a tentative D call TRBD1 (5 bases). Germline values: CDR1 SGHAT, CDR2 FQNNGV. The CDR3 runs to 14 residues. Deletions cut 5 bases from V and 7 bases from J, with 17 bases between.

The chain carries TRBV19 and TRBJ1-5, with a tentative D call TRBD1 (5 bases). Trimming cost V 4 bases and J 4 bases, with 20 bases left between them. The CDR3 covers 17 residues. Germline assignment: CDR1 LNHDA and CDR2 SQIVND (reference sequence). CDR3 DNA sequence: TGTGCCAGTAGTAAGGGAGGAGGGGCCAAACCAAATCAGCCCCAGCATTTT. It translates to CASSKGGGAKPNQPQHF.

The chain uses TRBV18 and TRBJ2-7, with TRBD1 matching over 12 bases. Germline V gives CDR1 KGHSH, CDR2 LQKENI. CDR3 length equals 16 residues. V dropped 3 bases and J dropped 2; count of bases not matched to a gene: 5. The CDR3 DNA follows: TGTGCCAGCTCACCGACCGGGACAGGGGGCCCCTACGAGCAGTACTTC. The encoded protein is CASSPTGTGGPYEQYF.

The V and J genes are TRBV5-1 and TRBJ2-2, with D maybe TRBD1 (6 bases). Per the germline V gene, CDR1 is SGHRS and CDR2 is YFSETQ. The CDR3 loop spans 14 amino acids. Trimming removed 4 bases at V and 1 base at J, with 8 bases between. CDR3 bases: TGCGCCAGCAGCGCGACAGGGAACACCGGGGAGCTGTTTTTT. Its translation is CASSATGNTGELFF.

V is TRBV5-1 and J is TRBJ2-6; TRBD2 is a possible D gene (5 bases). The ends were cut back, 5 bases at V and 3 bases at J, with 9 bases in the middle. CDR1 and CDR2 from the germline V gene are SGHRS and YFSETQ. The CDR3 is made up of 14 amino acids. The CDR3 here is CASRDGLGANVLTF. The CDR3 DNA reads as TGCGCCAGCAGAGACGGACTTGGGGCCAACGTCCTGACTTTC.

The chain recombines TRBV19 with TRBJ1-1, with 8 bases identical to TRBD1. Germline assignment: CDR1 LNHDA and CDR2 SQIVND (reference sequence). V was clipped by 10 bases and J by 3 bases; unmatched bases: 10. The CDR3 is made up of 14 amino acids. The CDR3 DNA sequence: TGTGCCACCCGGACAGGGATGTCTTACACTGAAGCTTTCTTT. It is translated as CATRTGMSYTEAFF. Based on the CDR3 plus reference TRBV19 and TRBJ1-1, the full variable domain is DGGITQSPKYLFRKEGQNVTLSCEQNLNHDAMYWYRQDPGQGLRLIYYSQIVNDFQKGDIAEGYSVSREKKESFPLTVTSAQKNPTAFYLCATRTGMSYTEAFFGQGTRLTVV.

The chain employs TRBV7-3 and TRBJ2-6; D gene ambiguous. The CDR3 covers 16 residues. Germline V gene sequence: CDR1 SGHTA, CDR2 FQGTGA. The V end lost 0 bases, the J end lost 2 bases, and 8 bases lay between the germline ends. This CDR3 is CASSLTSLAGANVLTF. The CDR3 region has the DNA TGTGCCAGCAGCTTAACGAGTCTTGCTGGGGCCAACGTCCTGACTTTC.

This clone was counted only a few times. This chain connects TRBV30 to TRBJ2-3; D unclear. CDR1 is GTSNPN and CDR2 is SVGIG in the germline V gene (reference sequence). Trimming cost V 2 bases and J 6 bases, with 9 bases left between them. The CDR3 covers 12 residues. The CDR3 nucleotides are TGTGCCTGGAGTCCCTCATCCGATACGCAGTATTTT. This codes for CAWSPSSDTQYF.

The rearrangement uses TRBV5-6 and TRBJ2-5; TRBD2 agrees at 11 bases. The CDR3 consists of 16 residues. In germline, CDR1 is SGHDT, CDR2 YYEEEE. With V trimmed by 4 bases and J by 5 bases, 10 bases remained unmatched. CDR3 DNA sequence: TGTGCCAGCAGCGACCTAAGACTAGCGGGACTTGAGACCCAGTACTTC. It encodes CASSDLRLAGLETQYF.

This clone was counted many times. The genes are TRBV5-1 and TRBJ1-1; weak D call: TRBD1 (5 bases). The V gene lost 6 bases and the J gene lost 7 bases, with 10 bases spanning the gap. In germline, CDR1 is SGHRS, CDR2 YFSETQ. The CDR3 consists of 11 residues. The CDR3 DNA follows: TGCGCCAGCACGGGGGAGCATGAAGCTTTCTTT. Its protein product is CASTGEHEAFF.

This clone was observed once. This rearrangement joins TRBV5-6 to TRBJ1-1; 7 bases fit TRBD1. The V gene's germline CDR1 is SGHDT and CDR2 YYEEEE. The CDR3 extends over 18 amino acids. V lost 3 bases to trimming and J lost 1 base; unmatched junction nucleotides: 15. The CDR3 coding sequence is TGTGCCAGCAGCTCCTCTACAGGGGTTCCCCTACCGAACACTGAAGCTTTCTTT. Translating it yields CASSSSTGVPLPNTEAFF.

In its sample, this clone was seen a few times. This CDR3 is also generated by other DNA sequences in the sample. For the CDR3, the DNA is TGCGCCAGCAGTCCCGGGACATTAACAGATACGCAGTATTTT. Its protein product is CASSPGTLTDTQYF. The chain joins TRBV5-1 to TRBJ2-3; possible D gene TRBD1, 6 bases. From germline, CDR1 is SGHRS and CDR2 YFSETQ. The CDR3 extends over 14 amino acids. V was cut by 5 bases and J by 3 bases, with 13 bases left in between.

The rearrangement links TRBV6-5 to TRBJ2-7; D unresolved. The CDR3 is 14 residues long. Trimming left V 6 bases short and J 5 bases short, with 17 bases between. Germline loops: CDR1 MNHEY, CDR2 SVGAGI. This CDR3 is CASSQYPAEDEQYF. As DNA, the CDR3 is TGTGCCAGCAGCCAGTATCCAGCTGAGGACGAGCAGTACTTC.

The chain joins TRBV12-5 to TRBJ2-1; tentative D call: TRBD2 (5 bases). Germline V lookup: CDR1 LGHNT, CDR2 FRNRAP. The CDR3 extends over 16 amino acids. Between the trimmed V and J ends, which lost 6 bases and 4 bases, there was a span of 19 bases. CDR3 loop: CASGSGGLTSYNEQFF. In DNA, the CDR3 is TGTGCTAGTGGGTCCGGCGGACTGACATCGTACAATGAGCAGTTCTTC.